Given below is one T cell receptor beta chain in context. Which antigen it targets is not known. Qualities for individual bases were not recorded, and no much larger clone is one base off. The sample belongs to a study of T-cell memory formation after mild COVID-19 (dated by TCRdb to the early 2020s). With regard to the full study: TCR sequence clusters from the two donors were largely donor specific. Two young, previously healthy adult volunteers made up the cohort, one male and one female. T-cell clones expanding and contracting after mild COVID-19 in two donors were tracked by longitudinal TCRalpha and TCRbeta repertoire sequencing. Summary of the overall study and its limitations: Whether the second-wave clones peaking on day 37 were SARS-CoV-2 specific was not confirmed. Contracting CD4+ clones were located mainly in the CM and EM memory subsets, whereas CD8+ clones were found to be enriched in EMRA. Some responding clones were detected in pre-infection memory, suggesting pre-existing cross-reactive memory T cells joined the SARS-CoV-2 response. Clones that contracted from day 15 to 85 showed balanced CD4/CD8 phenotypes, whereas a second wave of clones that expanded from day 15 to 37 leaned towards CD4+. Only a couple of mild cases were covered by the study, and larger cohorts that include severe cases with pre-infection samples were considered necessary.

These reads were obtained on an Illumina NovaSeq 6000. TCRalpha and TCRbeta cDNA libraries were constructed by 5'RACE with constant-segment primers, with sample barcodes and unique molecular identifiers being introduced. Trizol reagent was used to extract RNA from every sample. The libraries were amplified in two PCR steps, and the second step added a second sample barcode and Illumina TruSeq adapters. Sequencing of libraries was performed on an Illumina NovaSeq with 2 x 150 bp paired-end reads. Processing in the source paper ran as follows. With migec v1.2.7, reads were demultiplexed and then collapsed into UMI-guided consensus sequences. Using mixcr v2.1.11, UMI consensuses were aligned to TRA and TRB V and J templates and then assembled into clonotypes. Clonotypes were classified as expanded or contracted when called significant by both edgeR and NoisET, with noise models trained on biological replicates. For edgeR calls, a false discovery rate-adjusted p below 0.01 and a log2 fold-change threshold of 1 were applied. As an exploratory analysis of dynamics, PCA with hierarchical clustering was applied to max-normalized trajectories of the 1000 most abundant clonotypes. Separately sequenced CD4+ and CD8+ repertoires were used to assign a CD4 or CD8 phenotype to each responding clone. TCRdb passed the public sequencing reads through fastp at Q25 and MiXCR, retaining productive beta sequences. Entries that share a CDR3 protein sequence are merged under the most common genes and DNA. The V and J calls shown here were made by TCRdb, not taken from the authors' results. Recorded for this sample are about 470,000 distinct CDR3 sequences; more than 20% of them occurred a single time. Around an eighth of the sample lies in the top ten.

V is pared back by 2 bases and J by 6 bases, with 11 bases lying between the germline termini. The CDR3 runs 13 amino acids, cysteine and phenylalanine included. Of the read, only the CDR3 DNA is kept; its 39 bases are in frame from base 1. CDR1 is given as MNHEY and CDR2 as SMNVEV, both from the germline V gene (reference sequence). PBMCs were isolated by Ficoll-Paque density gradient centrifugation. The V and J segments used are TRBV27 and TRBJ2-7; the D region possibly corresponds to TRBD2 (5 bases align). The source material was PBMCs or a T cell subset sorted from them (not recorded which). This clonotype was obtained from an adult woman who had mild COVID-19 (a few samples of this study predate the infection). The sample titles of this study are shuffled in the database, so cell type and time point are left out; the donor was told from shared clones. At the DNA level, the sequence is TGTGCCAGCAGTTTACGCCCTGGGAGCGAGCAGTACTTC. Protein translation: CASSLRPGSEQYF.